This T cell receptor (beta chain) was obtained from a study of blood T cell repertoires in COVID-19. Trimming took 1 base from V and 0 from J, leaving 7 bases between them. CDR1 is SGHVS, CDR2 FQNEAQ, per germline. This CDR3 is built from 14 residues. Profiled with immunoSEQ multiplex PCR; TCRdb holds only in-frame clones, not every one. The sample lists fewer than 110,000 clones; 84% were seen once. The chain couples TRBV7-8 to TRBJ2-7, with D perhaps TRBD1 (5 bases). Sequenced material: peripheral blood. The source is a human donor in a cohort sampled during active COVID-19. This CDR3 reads CASSLEQASYEQYF. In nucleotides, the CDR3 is TGTGCCAGCAGCTTAGAACAGGCCTCCTACGAGCAGTACTTC.